These 5 T cell receptor beta chains came from one sample sequenced in a study of Ad26.COV2.S vaccination and SARS-CoV-2 variants. Clones were sequenced by immunoSEQ multiplex PCR, and TCRdb holds only the in-frame ones, with some missing. The sample lists about 420,000 clones, 88% occurring once. Treatment meaning: 15 to 20 received Ad26.COV2.S at low or high dose, single or two shots; roughly five received placebo; per-sample allocation not given. After the first vaccine or placebo injection, samples were drawn on day 63. Specimen: peripheral blood, collected in a trial of Ad26.COV2.S vaccine versus placebo. All receptors derive from a person between 18 and 59 years old who received the Ad26.COV2.S COVID-19 vaccine or a placebo.

This clone was counted only a few times. The V gene is TRBV28, the J gene TRBJ2-1, with 9 bases that match TRBD1. Germline CDR1 MDHEN, CDR2 SYDVKM. The CDR3 covers 17 residues. The V and J ends lost 1 base and 3 bases, in that order; junction bases with no gene match: 7. The CDR3 sequence is CASSLLRGTGIYNEQFF. The CDR3 bases are TGTGCCAGCAGTTTATTAAGGGGGACAGGGATCTACAATGAGCAGTTCTTC.

The rearrangement links TRBV28 to TRBJ1-2; a possible D gene is TRBD1 (5 bases). V lost 1 base, J lost 4 bases, and 16 bases lay in between. The germline V gene encodes CDR1 MDHEN and CDR2 SYDVKM. This CDR3 is built from 16 residues. CDR3 in amino acids: CASSLYGSRDGYGYTF. The CDR3, as DNA: TGTGCCAGCAGTTTATACGGCAGCAGGGACGGCTATGGCTACACCTTC.

CDR3 sequence: CASSFSGSGAQHF. CDR3 DNA sequence: TGTGCCAGTAGTTTCTCAGGGTCCGGGGCCCAGCATTTT. The J gene is TRBJ1-5, the V gene TRBV19, with a tentative D call TRBD1 (5 bases). The germline V gene has CDR1 LNHDA and CDR2 SQIVND (reference sequence). This CDR3 has 13 amino acids. V lost 5 bases, J lost 11 bases, and 16 bases lay in between.

This chain connects TRBV30 to TRBJ2-2; 7 bases are a match to TRBD1. Per germline, CDR1 GTSNPN and CDR2 SVGIG (reference sequence). Germline trimming cut 1 base from V and 1 base from J; bases unmatched to any gene: 3. CDR3 length: 15 residues. The CDR3 protein is CAWSGSGGNTGELFF. CDR3 sequence (DNA): TGTGCCTGGAGTGGCTCAGGGGGGAACACCGGGGAGCTGTTTTTT.

Regarding this clone: A junction boundary mismatches the germline segment, possibly from a read error. The chain recombines TRBV15 with TRBJ1-2; D unresolved. The CDR3 is 15 residues long. Germline values: CDR1 LNHNV, CDR2 YYDKDF (reference sequence). The CDR3 protein is CATSRDPPPSYSYTF. The CDR3 region has the DNA TGTGCCACCAGCAGAGATCCTCCACCATCCTATAGCTACACCTTC.